In this sample, the clone carrying this TCR beta chain turned up once. Its target is unknown. Time point described: week 23, last vaccination. The vaccine gave 300 ug of a 20-mer mutant IDH1 peptide subcutaneously per dose. This specimen comes from a study of a mutant IDH1 vaccine in newly diagnosed glioma. Study context: Eight vaccinations went to patients in weeks 1, 3, 5, 7, 11, 15, 19, 23. Vaccination followed radiotherapy alone by 4-6 weeks, or accompanied temozolomide cycles. Study-wide results and limits: Patients mounted vaccine-induced immune responses in 93.3% of cases.

With V trimmed by 4 bases and J by 2 bases, 12 bases remained unmatched. The CDR3 length is 17 residues. This table comes from immunoSEQ multiplex PCR, and its TCRdb copy is limited to in-frame clones, with some not included. This sample yields 50,000 to 70,000 clones, of which roughly 81% are seen a single time; roughly 8.4% belongs to the top ten. The clonotype originates from a woman in her 40s with glioma. Some clones in this sample may be carry-over from other donors' samples. The rearrangement uses TRBV5-3 and TRBJ2-3, with 8 nucleotides matching TRBD2. TRBV5-3 is filed as an ORF, its function uncertain. The sequencing used PBMCs, collected from a glioma patient whose treatment included an IDH1 peptide vaccine. In DNA, the CDR3 is TGTGCCAGAAGCCCGGAGAGGCGGGGGGCTTTCACAGATACGCAGTATTTT. It yields the protein CARSPERRGAFTDTQYF.